The source of this TCR beta chain is a study of cytomegalovirus exposure and HLA in healthy donors. Study context: Genotyping of 430 or so donors showed that over 80% belonged to the Caucasian-associated ancestry cluster. Overall study findings and caveats: In vitro checks showed that a few CMV-associated chains really do target CMV antigens. Later work associated 16,951 TCR beta sequences with HLA alleles at 0.05 false discovery rate. In a later analysis, a missense DCLRE1C variant was linked to TCR beta V- and J-gene trimming.

Comment on this clone: Antigen: not known.

V gave up 8 bases and J gave up 1 base, with 15 bases separating them. The CDR3 is made up of 15 amino acids. Germline CDR1 and CDR2: SNHLY and FYNNEI. PCR primers comprised 60 Vbeta and 13 Jbeta primers. Libraries were prepared by immunoSEQ multiplex PCR; TCRdb keeps only in-frame clonotypes and omits some of them. This sample carries fewer than 150,000 clones, with about 2.5% going to the ten biggest clones. The J gene is TRBJ1-5, the V gene TRBV2; D may be TRBD1 (5 bases). The sequenced sample consisted of PBMCs. The receptor comes from a man in his forties in good health and CMV-seronegative. CDR3 amino acids: CASSLGGISNQPQHF. In DNA, the CDR3 is TGTGCCAGCTCCCTGGGGGGGATAAGCAATCAGCCCCAGCATTTT.